This T cell receptor beta chain was observed in a study of blood T cell repertoires in COVID-19. This table comes from immunoSEQ multiplex PCR, and its TCRdb copy is limited to in-frame clones, with some not included. The table lists some 160,000 clones, approximately 86% of them singletons. From germline, CDR1 is SGHDT and CDR2 YYEEEE. The CDR3 sequence is 15 residues long. Trimming shortened V by 4 bases and J by 2 bases, and 14 bases separated the two germline ends. Sample: PBMCs or T cells enriched from blood (not recorded which). The chain couples TRBV5-6 to TRBJ2-3, with D perhaps TRBD1 (5 bases). The TCR originated in a woman aged 40 to 49 who had recovered from COVID-19. The CDR3 loop is CASSIGAGITDTQYF. The CDR3 nucleotides are TGTGCCAGCAGCATTGGGGCAGGAATCACAGATACGCAGTATTTT.